Listed below are T cell receptor beta chains from one sample, sequenced in a study of beta chain features in type 1 diabetes. Repertoires were generated with immunoSEQ multiplex PCR, while TCRdb's copy carries only in-frame clones and drops some. Here the sample spans roughly 50,000 clones, under 45% being singletons. The sample taken for sequencing was Tregs from blood. These receptors all stem from a man aged 25-40 years with type 1 diabetes. CDR3s include the opening cysteine and the closing phenylalanine or tryptophan.

j_call: TRBJ1-6; v_call: TRBV6-5; cdr3_aa: CASSGQGNSPLHF
j_call: TRBJ1-5; v_call: TRBV7-2; cdr3_aa: CASSMGGINQPQHF
j_call: TRBJ2-5; v_call: TRBV7-2; cdr3_aa: CASSLNPSAGGLETQYF
j_call: TRBJ2-7; v_call: TRBV18; cdr3_aa: CASSPTEGAGEQYF
j_call: TRBJ2-2; v_call: TRBV10-3; cdr3_aa: CAISEPGDLSGVLTGELFF
j_call: TRBJ1-1; v_call: TRBV2; cdr3_aa: CASSLGGITEAFF
j_call: TRBJ1-1; v_call: TRBV5-1; cdr3_aa: CASSLTTGAGGEAFF
j_call: TRBJ2-7; v_call: TRBV4-1; cdr3_aa: CASSQDHDPLSEQYF
j_call: TRBJ1-2; v_call: TRBV7-9; cdr3_aa: CASSSGTGGNYGYTF
j_call: TRBJ2-3; v_call: TRBV27; cdr3_aa: CASRLRGPDTQYF
j_call: TRBJ2-3; v_call: TRBV6-5; cdr3_aa: CASRGRGNKRDTQYF